The source of this TCR beta chain is a study of early T cells in non-severe SARS-CoV-2 infection (TCRdb year 2021). For context, the study as a whole: Bulk RNA from unsorted whole blood was used for TCR sequencing, so alpha and beta chains could not be paired.

The research as a whole found: Matching against VDJdb was skewed toward anti-spike CD8 responses, likely underestimated virus-specific expansions, and missed private and CD4 specificities.

Receptor amplification or capture employed 5' RACE. TCRdb shows the sequencer as NextSeq 500. To correct for sequencing error and PCR bias, the TCR library protocol tagged individual cDNA molecules with unique molecular identifiers. Both TCR alpha and beta chains were sequenced, and tight co-correlation was observed between alpha and beta sequence abundances in each sample. The paper's data handling went like this. Decombinator V4 was used to perform V gene, J gene and CDR3 annotation of TCR sequences. TCRs were defined as expanded if a significant change between any two time points was detected under a Poisson model with p below 0.0001. TCR abundances were normalised to the total number of TCRs sequenced in each sample and reported as counts per million. MAIT TCRs were defined by TRAV1-2 paired with TRAJ12, TRAJ20 or TRAJ33, and iNKT TCRs by TRAV10 paired with TRAJ18. A search of VDJdb, accessed on 1 November 2021, was run for TCRs annotated to CMV, EBV and SARS-CoV-2, with TCRs annotated for multiple antigens excluded. TCRdb reanalyzed the raw reads on its own, using fastp at Q25 for trimming and MiXCR for clone calling, and kept in-frame beta chains. Rows are combined by CDR3 protein, so each entry shows the most common genes and DNA. The V and J calls and clone size are TCRdb's, not the authors'. The sample contains fewer than 85,000 distinct CDR3 sequences, approximately 13% of them found a single time. Around 1.5% of the sample belongs to the ten largest clones.

Comments on this clonotype: The antigen it binds to is not known. Per-base qualities were not stored, and no clone one base away is much larger.

Based on the germline V gene (reference sequence), the CDR1 and CDR2 sequences are DFQATT and SNEGSKA. Trimming accounts for 1 base at V and 4 bases at J, while the number of junction bases matched to no gene is 9. The cysteine opens and the phenylalanine closes a CDR3 of 17 amino acids. Only the CDR3 region is kept as DNA, spanning 51 bases read in frame from base 1. This was a case-control study nested in a cohort of healthcare workers in London, UK, who had nasopharyngeal swab PCR tests and blood samples taken every week. Healthcare workers were enrolled in the week of the UK lockdown, from 23 to 31 March 2020, and were followed every week for up to about 15 weeks.

The sequence links TRBV20-1 to TRBJ2-5, and 13 bases in between align with TRBD2. Sequencing was done on a sample of whole blood. This sequence originates from an adult who was a healthcare worker with PCR-confirmed SARS-CoV-2 infection or an uninfected control (not recorded which). The nucleotide sequence is given as TGCAGTGCTAGAGTACCGGGACTAGCGGGGATAAGAGAGACCCAGTACTTC. Its product reads: CSARVPGLAGIRETQYF.